A selection of T cell receptor beta chains follows, all from one sample in a study of shared clonotypes between healthy human individuals. The repertoire was sequenced with immunoSEQ multiplex PCR; TCRdb's copy has only in-frame clones and lacks some. The sample holds millions of clones, around nine tenths seen once. The sequencing input was naive CD4+ T cells sorted from blood. These TCRs come from a man aged 18 to 35 in good health. Both conserved end residues are part of each CDR3. Each record gives: V gene, D gene, clone size, J gene, CDR3 DNA, CDR3 protein. A D gene is named only where the DNA matches it firmly. Clone size, where shown, is once, few, many, or a class for clones that have expanded.

>TRBV6-6|-|-|TRBJ2-6
TGTGCCAGCAGTCTTAGTTCCTCTGGGGCCAACGTCCTGACTTTC
CASSLSSSGANVLTF
>TRBV7-9|TRBD2|once|TRBJ2-7
TGTGCCAGCGCTTTTGAGGGGACTAGCGGGAGGAACGAGCAGTACTTC
CASAFEGTSGRNEQYF
>TRBV5-1|-|-|TRBJ1-1
TGCGCCAGCAGCAGAGAACCGAACACTGAAGCTTTCTTT
CASSREPNTEAFF
>TRBV7-2|-|-|TRBJ1-2
TGTGCCAGCAGCGCACAGGGAAGGGGCTACACCTTC
CASSAQGRGYTF
>TRBV7-9|-|-|TRBJ1-1
TGTGCCAGCAGCTGGGGAAACACTGAAGCTTTCTTT
CASSWGNTEAFF
>TRBV27|TRBD1|-|TRBJ2-2
TGTGCCAGCTCGGGGACAGGCCGGCGAGAGGGGGAGCTGTTTTTT
CASSGTGRREGELFF
>TRBV19|-|-|TRBJ1-2
TGTGCCAGTATCCCGGCTGGCTACAAGTATGGCTACACCTTC
CASIPAGYKYGYTF
>TRBV5-1|-|-|TRBJ2-2
TGCGCCAGCGAAGTAGGCACGAACACCGGGGAGCTGTTTTTT
CASEVGTNTGELFF
>TRBV2|-|-|TRBJ1-1
TGTGCCAGCAGTTACACGGACATGAACACTGAAGCTTTCTTT
CASSYTDMNTEAFF
>TRBV6-1|-|-|TRBJ2-7
TGTGCCAGCAGTGAAAAAGGGGGGTCCGAGCAGTACTTC
CASSEKGGSEQYF
>TRBV28|-|-|TRBJ1-2
TGTGCCAGCAGTTTGCCGGCGGATGGCTACACCTTC
CASSLPADGYTF
>TRBV19|-|-|TRBJ1-5
TGTGCCAGTAATGCAGGGGTGGGCAATCAGCCCCAGCATTTT
CASNAGVGNQPQHF
>TRBV6-1|TRBD1|-|TRBJ1-2
TGTGCCAGCATAAGCTACAGGGGTGCTAACTATGGCTACACCTTC
CASISYRGANYGYTF
>TRBV18|-|-|TRBJ2-5
TGTGCCAGCTCACCACCGGCTGGGAAAGAGACCCAGTACTTC
CASSPPAGKETQYF
>TRBV5-8|-|once|TRBJ2-7
TGTGCCAGCAGCTTGATGCCCAGCCCTCCCTACGAGCAGTACTTC
CASSLMPSPPYEQYF
>TRBV2|-|-|TRBJ2-1
TGTGCCCTACAAAGGTCATACGCGGGGAATGAGCAGTTCTTC
CALQRSYAGNEQFF
>TRBV11-3|TRBD1|-|TRBJ2-1
TGTGCCAGCAGCGGACAGGGACAGGAGCAGTTCTTC
CASSGQGQEQFF
>TRBV25-1|-|-|TRBJ2-2
TGTGCCAGCAGTTCGGCCCGCCCCAACACCGGGGAGCTGTTTTTT
CASSSARPNTGELFF
>TRBV18|-|-|TRBJ2-1
TGTGCCAGCTCACCACCGATCAATGAGCAGTTCTTC
CASSPPINEQFF
>TRBV6-1|TRBD1|-|TRBJ2-7
TGTGCCAGCAGTGAACACTCCGGGACAGGGGCCTACGAGCAGTACTTC
CASSEHSGTGAYEQYF
>TRBV15|TRBD2|-|TRBJ2-7
TGTGCCACCAGCAGAGGCCCGGGGGGCTACGAGCAGTACTTC
CATSRGPGGYEQYF
>TRBV10-3|TRBD2|-|TRBJ2-3
TGTGCCATCAGTGAACTACTAGCGGGGAGCACAGATACGCAGTATTTT
CAISELLAGSTDTQYF
>TRBV4-1|-|-|TRBJ1-4
TGCGCCAGCAGCCGATCCGGGGCTCAGTCTGAAAAACTGTTTTTT
CASSRSGAQSEKLFF
>TRBV6-6|-|once|TRBJ2-7
TGTGCCAGCAGAACCGGCTACGAGCAGTACTTC
CASRTGYEQYF
>TRBV2|-|-|TRBJ1-1
TGTGCCAGCAAGTGGAGGGAGGGCACTGAAGCTTTCTTT
CASKWREGTEAFF
>TRBV15|TRBD2|once|TRBJ2-5
TGTGCCACCAGCAGAGAGGCGGTCGGGGGGGAAGAGACCCAGTACTTC
CATSREAVGGEETQYF
>TRBV5-1|-|-|TRBJ1-2
TGCGCCAGCAGCTTGTCTAGGGGAGAATATGGCTACACCTTC
CASSLSRGEYGYTF
>TRBV5-1|-|-|TRBJ1-4
TGCGCCAGCAGCTTGGCGCAGCAGGGTGAAAAACTGTTTTTT
CASSLAQQGEKLFF
>TRBV30|TRBD2|-|TRBJ2-7
TGTGCCTGTTTTGGGACTAGCGGCCTCAGCTTC
CACFGTSGLSF
>TRBV19|TRBD1|-|TRBJ2-5
TGTGCCAGTAGTATCGCGTACGGACAGGGGAGAGACCAGTACTTC
CASSIAYGQGRDQYF
>TRBV7-8|TRBD1|-|TRBJ2-2
TGTGCCAGCAGCTTAGGGATTGGGACAGGGTGGGACACCGGGGAGCTGTTTTTT
CASSLGIGTGWDTGELFF
>TRBV21-1|-|-|TRBJ2-4
TGTGCGTACAGGGGAGAGTTTTTCGACATTCAGTACTTC
CAYRGEFFDIQYF
>TRBV10-3|TRBD2|once|TRBJ2-1
TGTGCCATCAGTGAGTCCCCTAGCGGGAGGGGCGTAGGTGAGCAGTTCTTC
CAISESPSGRGVGEQFF
>TRBV29-1|-|-|TRBJ1-2
TGCAGCGCACTTACCGGGACGGCAAATAACTTC
CSALTGTANNF
>TRBV7-2|-|-|TRBJ2-3
TGTGCCAGCAGCTTATCGACCCCAAGACCGTATTTT
CASSLSTPRPYF
>TRBV6-1|-|-|TRBJ2-4
TGTGCCAGCAGTGAAGGAGGGGTGGGGGCAAAAAACATTCAGTACTTC
CASSEGGVGAKNIQYF
>TRBV28|-|-|TRBJ1-6
TGTGCCAGCAGTTTATCCGAGGGCCCCTATAATTCACCCCTCCACTTT
CASSLSEGPYNSPLHF
>TRBV11-2|-|-|TRBJ2-7
TGTGCCAGCAGTAGCCCGACAGTCCACTCCTACGAGCAGTACTTC
CASSSPTVHSYEQYF
>TRBV5-1|-|-|TRBJ2-5
TGCGCCAGCAGCTTGGCCGGTGGGGGGCTCCAAGAGACCCAGTACTTC
CASSLAGGGLQETQYF
>TRBV7-2|-|-|TRBJ2-1
TGTGCCAGCAGCCGAGATAGCGCCTGGAGCTCCTACAATGAGCAGTTCTTC
CASSRDSAWSSYNEQFF
>TRBV19|-|-|TRBJ1-2
TGTGCCAGCGTACCGGGAGAACAGGGCTATGGCTACACCTTC
CASVPGEQGYGYTF
>TRBV10-3|-|-|TRBJ1-4
TGTGCCATCAGTGAGCAGGGAGGTCAAAAACTGTTTTTT
CAISEQGGQKLFF
>TRBV6-5|TRBD2|-|TRBJ2-5
TGTGCCAGCAGTTACCAAGCGGGGAGGCAAGAGACCCAGTACTTC
CASSYQAGRQETQYF
>TRBV7-2|-|-|TRBJ2-7
TGTGCCAGCAGCGTAACAGGCTCCCAATACGAGCAGTACTTC
CASSVTGSQYEQYF
>TRBV11-2|TRBD1|-|TRBJ1-4
TGTGCCAGCAGCTTATCAGGGACAGCGGGAAAACTGTTTTTT
CASSLSGTAGKLFF
>TRBV30|-|once|TRBJ2-7
TGTGCCTGGAGTTCTGGGCCCCCAACCTACGAGCAGTACTTC
CAWSSGPPTYEQYF
>TRBV7-9|TRBD1|-|TRBJ2-7
TGTGCCAGCAGCTTAATGGGACAGGGGACTTCCTACGAGCAGTACTTC
CASSLMGQGTSYEQYF
>TRBV29-1|-|few|TRBJ2-4
TGCAGCGTTGATGGCGGGAACATTCAGTACTTC
CSVDGGNIQYF
>TRBV5-5|-|-|TRBJ2-3
TGTGCCAGCAGCTCCTGGACAACCACAGATACGCAGTATTTT
CASSSWTTTDTQYF
>TRBV10-1|TRBD1|-|TRBJ1-3
TGCGCCAGCAGCCGCGGACAGGGTGTGGGAAACACCATATATTTT
CASSRGQGVGNTIYF
>TRBV11-2|TRBD2|-|TRBJ2-5
TGTGCCAGCAGCTTCGGGGGGGCAGGGAAAGAGACCCAGTACTTC
CASSFGGAGKETQYF
>TRBV7-9|-|few|TRBJ2-5
TGTGCCAGCAGCCTACAAGAGACCCAGTACTTC
CASSLQETQYF
>TRBV5-1|-|-|TRBJ1-1
TGCGCCAGCAGCTCAGCCGGAAGCAGCGGCGTAGCTTTCTTT
CASSSAGSSGVAFF
>TRBV4-2|-|-|TRBJ2-7
TGTGCCAGCAGCCAAGCGGTACAGCCTACCTACGAGCAGTACTTC
CASSQAVQPTYEQYF
>TRBV11-3|-|few|TRBJ1-1
TGTGCCAGCAGCTTTGACGCAGGCACTGAAGCTTTCTTT
CASSFDAGTEAFF
>TRBV10-1|TRBD2|-|TRBJ2-1
TGCGCCAGCAGTGAGGTAGTAGCGGGCTTCAATGAGCAGTTCTTC
CASSEVVAGFNEQFF